These 2 T cell receptor beta chains share one sample of origin, sequenced in a study of T cell responses to AZD1222 COVID-19 vaccine. Assay used: immunoSEQ multiplex PCR; TCRdb lists only in-frame clones, some missing. This sample carries about 140,000 clones, just over 90% of them seen once, and the ten largest clones take roughly 3.6%. The sample consisted of peripheral blood, taken on day 0 of AZD1222 vaccination. The receptors stem from an adult in good health.

This chain links TRBV27 with TRBJ1-1; D is undetermined. Germline CDR1 MNHEY, CDR2 SMNVEV (reference sequence). The V gene lost 9 bases and the J gene lost 2 bases, with 31 bases spanning the gap. CDR3 length: 19 amino acids. CDR3: CASETLPNPLGEYNTEAFF. CDR3 sequence (DNA): TGTGCCAGTGAAACCCTACCTAACCCGCTTGGGGAGTATAACACTGAAGCTTTCTTT.

The V and J genes are TRBV11-2 and TRBJ1-1; a weak D match, TRBD1 (5 bases). CDR1 is SGHAT and CDR2 is FQNNGV in the germline V gene. V was shortened by 5 bases and J by 6 bases, with 7 bases between the two germline ends. CDR3 size: 11 residues. In nucleotides, the CDR3 is TGTGCCAGCAGCCAGGGCGCTGAAGCTTTCTTT. Translating it yields CASSQGAEAFF.